This note documents a single T cell receptor (beta chain) sequence. Its antigen is not known. The sample is drawn from a study of cytomegalovirus exposure and HLA in healthy donors. On the study more broadly: Roughly 92 million unique TCRs, all from HLA-typed donors, were included in an early release of the data. Overall study results and limits: A missense variant in DCLRE1C was later tied to TCR beta V- and J-gene trimming. The authors listed 150 to 200 TCR beta chains as cytomegalovirus-associated. Further analysis was carried out later, and it showed several of the most significant clusters appearing linked to common viral pathogens.

V lost 6 bases and J 7 bases, leaving 12 bases between the germline ends. CDR3 size: 11 residues. Germline-derived CDR1 and CDR2 are DFQATT and SNEGSKA (reference sequence). This PCR relied on a set of 60 Vbeta primers and 13 Jbeta primers. Data came from immunoSEQ multiplex PCR; TCRdb stores just in-frame clones and leaves some out. There are 150,000 to 200,000 clones in the sample; around four fifths occur only once, and about 13% lies in the top ten. This receptor was taken from a woman in her fifties or sixties in good health and CMV-seropositive. V usage is TRBV20-1 and J usage is TRBJ1-1; TRBD1 might be the D (5 bases). The sequencing input was PBMCs. The CDR3 loop reads CSASPGVEAFF. As DNA, the CDR3 is TGCAGTGCCTCCCCGGGGGTTGAAGCTTTCTTT.